The 15 T cell receptor beta chains reported below all come from one sample, sequenced in a study of blood T cell repertoires in COVID-19. Produced via immunoSEQ multiplex PCR; TCRdb's table is partial and in-frame only. The sample lists about 150,000 clones, about three quarters occurring once. The sample taken for sequencing was peripheral blood. The receptors stem from a man older than 75 with acute or convalescent COVID-19.

In the case of this clone: Germline is not matched at one junction end, which may reflect a read error. The genes are TRBV5-5 and TRBJ2-7, with D hard to call. This CDR3 is built from 11 residues. From germline, CDR1 is SGHKS and CDR2 YYEKEE (reference sequence). DNA of the CDR3: TGTGCCAGCAGCTTGTCCTTCGAGCAGTACTTC. Translation: CASSLSFEQYF.

The genes are TRBV18 and TRBJ2-7; D gene uncertain. CDR1 and CDR2 (germline): KGHSH, LQKENI. CDR3 length: 12 residues. Trimming took off 5 bases at V and 5 bases at J, with 10 bases between the two ends. CDR3 DNA: TGTGCCAGCTCATCTCCGGTCGACGAGCAGTACTTC. This translates into CASSSPVDEQYF.

The chain has TRBV7-8 and TRBJ1-3, with D perhaps matching TRBD1 (5 bases). The CDR3 runs 16 residues. Per the germline V gene, CDR1 is SGHVS and CDR2 is FQNEAQ. V was trimmed by 2 bases and J by 1 base, leaving 12 bases between them. In DNA form, the CDR3 reads TGTGCCAGCAGCTTATGGGGGGGGATTTCTGGAAACACCATATATTTT. It translates to CASSLWGGISGNTIYF.

This clone was detected only a few times. This chain uses TRBV9 with TRBJ1-2; unclear D gene. From germline, CDR1 is SGDLS and CDR2 YYNGEE. Trimming pared 0 bases from V and 6 bases from J, leaving 9 bases between. The CDR3 loop spans 13 amino acids. The DNA of the CDR3 is TGTGCCAGCAGCGTAGGTAAAGCTAATGGCTACACCTTC. Its translation: CASSVGKANGYTF.

V usage is TRBV7-9 and J usage is TRBJ1-2; 7 nucleotides match TRBD1. The CDR3 is 12 residues long. Germline CDR1 is SEHNR and CDR2 is FQNEAQ (reference sequence). V lost 7 bases and J lost 2; bases outside the gene matches: 1. Written as DNA, the CDR3 is TGTGCCAGCACGACAGGGAACTATGGCTACACCTTC. Translation gives CASTTGNYGYTF.

V is TRBV30 and J is TRBJ1-2, with a weak D call TRBD1 (6 bases). This CDR3 is built from 14 residues. Germline lookup yields CDR1 GTSNPN and CDR2 SVGIG (reference sequence). V shed 2 bases and J shed 2 bases, with 12 bases lying between them. The CDR3 loop reads CAWSPGTFNYGYTF. CDR3 coding DNA: TGTGCCTGGAGTCCCGGGACATTCAACTATGGCTACACCTTC.

This clone came up once. The germline gene is not matched at one end of the junction; a read error may be the cause. This chain links TRBV5-8 with TRBJ1-3, with 8 positions matching TRBD1. The CDR3 runs to 13 residues. Germline V gene lookup returns CDR1 SGHTS and CDR2 YDEGEE. CDR3 sequence: CASHRDRRDLAVF. The CDR3 nucleotides read TGTGCCAGCCACAGGGACAGGCGAGATCTCGCTGTATTT.

J is TRBJ1-2 and V is TRBV5-1; D is possibly TRBD1 (5 bases). The V and J ends lost 2 bases and 6 bases respectively, with 14 bases between them. This CDR3 comprises 14 residues. In germline, CDR1 is SGHRS, CDR2 YFSETQ. CDR3 sequence (DNA): TGCGCCAGCAGCTTCCTGGGAGGGGTGGATGGCTACACCTTC. Protein: CASSFLGGVDGYTF. The full variable domain, its missing parts supplied by reference TRBV5-1 and TRBJ1-2, is KAGVTQTPRYLIKTRGQQVTLSCSPISGHRSVSWYQQTPGQGLQFLFEYFSETQRNKGNFPGRFSGRQFSNSRSEMNVSTLELGDSALYLCASSFLGGVDGYTFGSGTRLTVV.

This clone came up once. The CDR3 region is CASSLTGPMNTEAFF. The DNA of the CDR3 is TGTGCCAGCAGCTTAACAGGACCCATGAACACTGAAGCTTTCTTT. The genes are TRBV7-2 and TRBJ1-1, with D perhaps TRBD1 (5 bases). Trimming stripped 2 bases from V and 0 bases from J, with 10 bases between. The germline V gene has CDR1 SGHTA and CDR2 FQGNSA. This CDR3 is 15 amino acids long.

The CDR3 protein is CASSRNRATSGETQYF. CDR3 nucleotides: TGTGCCAGCAGCAGAAACAGGGCTACCTCGGGAGAGACCCAGTACTTC. This chain links TRBV5-4 with TRBJ2-5; tentatively, D is TRBD1 (6 bases). V dropped 4 bases and J dropped 4 bases, with 20 bases sitting between them. The CDR3 length is 16 residues. Germline V gene lookup returns CDR1 SGHNT and CDR2 YYREEE (reference sequence).

This rearrangement joins TRBV2 to TRBJ1-1; D is perhaps TRBD1 (6 bases). V lost 5 bases and J lost 1, with 11 bases in between. The CDR3 sequence is 14 residues long. Germline V gives CDR1 SNHLY, CDR2 FYNNEI. The CDR3 DNA is TGTGCCAGCAGTTTACAGGGTGAGAACACTGAAGCTTTCTTT. Encoded protein: CASSLQGENTEAFF.

The V gene is TRBV30, the J gene TRBJ2-7; D possibly corresponds to TRBD1 (5 bases). Germline CDR1 GTSNPN, CDR2 SVGIG (reference sequence). V lost 0 bases to trimming and J lost 8 bases, with 11 bases between them. The CDR3 is made up of 12 amino acids. The CDR3 loop is CAWSVRREKQYF. In DNA form, the CDR3 reads TGTGCCTGGAGTGTACGCAGGGAAAAGCAGTACTTC.

This clone has only a few counts. The chain employs TRBV6-5 and TRBJ2-7; 8 bases map to TRBD1. There are 13 residues in the CDR3. Losses at the gene ends were 10 bases for V and 0 bases for J; bases not matched to a gene: 5. Per germline, CDR1 MNHEY and CDR2 SVGAGI. CDR3 protein: CATTGDGSYEQYF. The CDR3 coding sequence is TGTGCCACGACAGGGGATGGCTCCTACGAGCAGTACTTC.

This rearrangement joins TRBV18 to TRBJ2-1; TRBD1 matches at 7 bases. CDR3 length equals 15 residues. In germline, CDR1 is KGHSH, CDR2 LQKENI. With 3 bases clipped from V and 7 bases from J, the junction kept 9 bases outside the gene matches. The CDR3 nucleotides are TGTGCCAGCTCACCCCTACAGGGGTTGGGGAATGAGCAGTTCTTC. Translating gives CASSPLQGLGNEQFF.

The count of this clone is one. The chain couples TRBV6-5 to TRBJ1-3; D is undetermined. The CDR3 is 14 residues long. Germline assignment: CDR1 MNHEY and CDR2 SVGAGI. Trimming shortened V by 4 bases and J by 0 bases, and 7 bases separated the two germline ends. Here the CDR3 DNA reads TGTGCCAGCAGTTTGGACTACTCTGGAAACACCATATATTTT. The encoded protein is CASSLDYSGNTIYF.